Below are 15 T cell receptor beta chains sequenced from a single sample in a study of identifying expanded T cells in peripheral blood. The protocol was immunoSEQ multiplex PCR, while the TCRdb copy is restricted to in-frame clones and leaves out a portion. The sample has some 81,000 clones; about four fifths are singletons. The sample taken for sequencing was blood. These TCRs come from a person aged 18-69 years in good health.

The rearrangement uses TRBV6-1 and TRBJ1-1; D is uncertain. V gave up 7 bases and J gave up 6 bases, with 18 bases separating them. From germline, CDR1 is MNHNS and CDR2 SASEGT. The CDR3 spans 14 residues. The CDR3 nucleotides read TGTGCCAGCACGCAAGGGCCTCGAACCCCTGAAGCTTTCTTT. Translating it yields CASTQGPRTPEAFF.

The V gene is TRBV6-1, the J gene TRBJ2-2; TRBD1 matches at 7 bases. There are 15 residues in the CDR3. Germline CDR1 MNHNS, CDR2 SASEGT. V trimming: 6 bases; J trimming: 0 bases; junction bases outside the gene matches: 4. The CDR3: CASSTGTANTGELFF. CDR3 DNA: TGTGCCAGCAGCACCGGGACAGCGAACACCGGGGAGCTGTTTTTT.

This sequence joins TRBV19 and TRBJ2-1; TRBD1 aligns across 9 bases. V shed 6 bases and J 7 bases; nucleotides not matched to a gene: 10. The V gene's germline CDR1 is LNHDA and CDR2 SQIVND (reference sequence). The CDR3 loop spans 15 amino acids. The CDR3, as DNA: TGTGCCAGTAGCCTGGGACAGGGTATTATTAATGAGCAGTTCTTC. As protein: CASSLGQGIINEQFF.

The chain uses TRBV5-5 and TRBJ2-4, with 13 bases identical to TRBD2. CDR3 length: 19 amino acids. V shed 1 base, J shed 1 base, and the junction held 8 bases outside the gene matches. The germline gives CDR1 SGHKS, CDR2 YYEKEE (reference sequence). CDR3 in amino acids: CASSLRGLAGEGAKNIQYF. The CDR3 nucleotides read TGTGCCAGCAGCTTGCGTGGACTAGCGGGAGAGGGGGCCAAAAACATTCAGTACTTC.

The rearrangement links TRBV28 to TRBJ2-3, with TRBD2 matching over 13 bases. Germline-derived CDR1 and CDR2 are MDHEN and SYDVKM. There are 16 residues in the CDR3. Trimming cost V 6 bases and J 5 bases; bases outside gene matches: 8. CDR3 protein: CASREGLAGALDTQYF. DNA of the CDR3: TGTGCCAGCAGGGAAGGACTAGCGGGGGCATTAGATACGCAGTATTTT.

This chain uses TRBV7-2 with TRBJ2-1; D uncertain. The ends were cut back, 2 bases at V and 5 bases at J, with 7 bases in the middle. Germline CDR1 and CDR2: SGHTA and FQGNSA. The CDR3 loop spans 13 amino acids. Here the CDR3 DNA reads TGTGCCAGCAGCTTAACCGTGAACAATGAGCAGTTCTTC. This translates into CASSLTVNNEQFF.

V is TRBV19 and J is TRBJ1-2, with D maybe TRBD1 (5 bases). Between the trimmed V and J ends, which lost 7 bases and 7 bases, there was a span of 19 bases. CDR1 LNHDA and CDR2 SQIVND come from the germline V gene (reference sequence). This CDR3 region has 14 residues. The CDR3 region is CASTLSSGAVGYTF. The CDR3 coding sequence is TGTGCCAGTACCCTATCCTCTGGGGCGGTTGGCTACACCTTC.

The CDR3 loop reads CASSSGLNQPQHF. CDR3 coding DNA: TGTGCCAGCAGTTCGGGGCTAAATCAGCCCCAGCATTTT. The chain links TRBV27 to TRBJ1-5; TRBD1 is a possible D gene (5 bases). The CDR3 sequence is 13 residues long. Germline CDR1 MNHEY, CDR2 SMNVEV (reference sequence). V was shortened by 4 bases and J by 4 bases, with 8 bases between the two germline ends.

This rearrangement joins TRBV25-1 to TRBJ1-4, with 11 bases that match TRBD1. Germline-derived CDR1 and CDR2 are MGHDK and SYGVNS. CDR3 length equals 16 residues. Germline trimming cut 5 bases from V and 5 bases from J; bases unmatched to any gene: 7. The CDR3 DNA reads TGTGCCAGCAGTCCCCGGGGGGACAGGGGGAATGAAAAACTGTTTTTT. Translating gives CASSPRGDRGNEKLFF.

The rearrangement joins TRBV5-5 to TRBJ2-3; the match to TRBD2 covers 10 bases. Germline trimming cut 3 bases from V and 2 bases from J; bases unmatched to any gene: 6. The CDR3 loop spans 16 amino acids. Germline CDR1 and CDR2: SGHKS and YYEKEE (reference sequence). The CDR3 is CASSSQAGGITDTQYF. The CDR3 DNA follows: TGTGCCAGCAGCTCACAAGCGGGAGGGATCACAGATACGCAGTATTTT.

For the CDR3, the DNA is TGCGCCAGCAGCCAACTGACTAGCGGATACTACAATGAGCAGTTCTTC. The encoded protein is CASSQLTSGYYNEQFF. V and J are TRBV4-3 and TRBJ2-1, with TRBD2 matching 9 bases. The length of the CDR3 is 16 residues. Germline CDR1 and CDR2: LGHNA and YSLEER. V trimming: 2 bases; J trimming: 3 bases; junction bases outside the gene matches: 5.

The chain combines TRBV19 with TRBJ1-5; a possible D gene is TRBD1 (6 bases). In germline, CDR1 is LNHDA, CDR2 SQIVND (reference sequence). This CDR3 has 12 amino acids. Trimming stripped 11 bases from V and 7 bases from J, with 15 bases between. CDR3 sequence: CACGGARQPQHF. For the CDR3, the DNA is TGTGCCTGTGGGGGGGCCCGACAGCCCCAGCATTTT.

The CDR3 protein is CASSSNLQGYEQYF. The CDR3 DNA reads as TGTGCCAGCAGCTCAAACCTACAGGGCTACGAGCAGTACTTC. The chain combines TRBV7-6 with TRBJ2-7, with D perhaps matching TRBD1 (6 bases). The CDR3 is 14 amino acids. The V end was cut by 4 bases, the J end by 3 bases, with 13 bases between. Germline CDR1 is SGHVS and CDR2 is FNYEAQ.

V and J are TRBV11-3 and TRBJ2-2, with 8 bases matching TRBD1. Looked up from germline, CDR1 is SGHNT and CDR2 is YENEEA. V gave up 0 bases and J gave up 6 bases; unmatched junction bases: 6. CDR3 length: 16 amino acids. CDR3 bases: TGTGCCAGCAGCTTAGATCTATACAGGGGGGCCGGGGAGCTGTTTTTT. This codes for CASSLDLYRGAGELFF.

This clone was recorded once. The V gene is TRBV5-4, the J gene TRBJ2-3; TRBD2 might be the D (5 bases). The CDR3 is 13 residues long. V lost 3 bases and J lost 4, with 9 bases in between. Looked up from germline, CDR1 is SGHNT and CDR2 is YYREEE (reference sequence). CDR3 sequence (DNA): TGTGCCAGCAGCTATCAGGAGGCAGATACGCAGTATTTT. Its protein is CASSYQEADTQYF. Variable domain in full (rest from reference TRBV5-4 and TRBJ2-3): ETGVTQSPTHLIKTRGQQVTLRCSSQSGHNTVSWYQQALGQGPQFIFQYYREEENGRGNFPPRFSGLQFPNYSSELNVNALELDDSALYLCASSYQEADTQYFGPGTRLTVL.